The TCR beta chain under discussion was sequenced for a study of blood T cell repertoires in COVID-19. The germline V gene has CDR1 KGHSH and CDR2 LQKENI. CDR3 length equals 17 residues. V lost 6 bases and J lost 6, with 24 bases in between. In the original processing: Amplification from reference gene primers served as the basis for estimated nucleated cell counts. TCRdb's copy holds only in-frame clones and misses some; the assay was immunoSEQ multiplex PCR. V and J calls and clone size come straight from that table; D and trimming were deduced from the DNA. The sample yields 70,000 to 95,000 clones, about 93% seen once.

The source of this sequence is a woman between 45 and 65 years old in a cohort sampled during active COVID-19. Sequenced material: peripheral blood. The chain joins TRBV18 to TRBJ1-3, with a tentative D call TRBD1 (5 bases). CDR3 sequence reads: CASSLRADSPRQNTIYF. For the CDR3, the DNA is TGTGCCAGCTCTCTACGTGCCGACAGCCCAAGGCAAAACACCATATATTTT. Supplemented by reference TRBV18 and TRBJ1-3, the full variable domain reads NAGVMQNPRHLVRRRGQEARLRCSPMKGHSHVYWYRQLPEEGLKFMVYLQKENIIDESGMPKERFSAEFPKEGPSILRIQQVVRGDSAAYFCASSLRADSPRQNTIYFGEGSWLTVV.